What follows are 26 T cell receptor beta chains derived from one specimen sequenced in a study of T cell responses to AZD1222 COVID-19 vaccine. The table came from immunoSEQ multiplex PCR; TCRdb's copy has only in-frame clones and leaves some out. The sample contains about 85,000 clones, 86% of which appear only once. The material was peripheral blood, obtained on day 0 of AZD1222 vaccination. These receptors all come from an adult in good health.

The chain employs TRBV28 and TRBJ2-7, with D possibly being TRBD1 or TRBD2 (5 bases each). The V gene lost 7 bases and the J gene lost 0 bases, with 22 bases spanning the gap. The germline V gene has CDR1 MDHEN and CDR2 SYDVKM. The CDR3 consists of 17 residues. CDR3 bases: TGTGCCAGCACCCCTCTGGGGACGGGACCCAGCTCCTACGAGCAGTACTTC. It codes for CASTPLGTGPSSYEQYF.

CDR3 nucleotides: TGTGCCAGCAGTCCCTGGGGGGGGGATGGTGGCTACACCTTC. This translates into CASSPWGGDGGYTF. The chain recombines TRBV28 with TRBJ1-2; perhaps TRBD1 as D (5 bases). CDR1 is MDHEN and CDR2 is SYDVKM in the germline V gene. The CDR3 length is 14 residues. Trimming removed 5 bases at V and 7 bases at J, with 17 bases between.

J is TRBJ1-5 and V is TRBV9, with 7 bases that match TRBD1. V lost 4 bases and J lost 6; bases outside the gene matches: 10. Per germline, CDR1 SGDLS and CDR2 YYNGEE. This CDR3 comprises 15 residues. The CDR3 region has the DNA TGTGCCAGCAGCACTACAGGGGAGAGTAGTCAGCCCCAGCATTTT. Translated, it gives CASSTTGESSQPQHF.

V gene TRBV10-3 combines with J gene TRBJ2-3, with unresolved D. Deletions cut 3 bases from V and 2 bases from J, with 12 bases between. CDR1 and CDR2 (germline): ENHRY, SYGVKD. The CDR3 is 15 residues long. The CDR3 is CAISESQIDTDTQYF. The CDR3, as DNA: TGTGCCATCAGTGAAAGTCAGATAGACACAGATACGCAGTATTTT.

The CDR3 nucleotides read TGCGCCAGCAGCCCAACCGGGACAGGTTATAATTCACCCCTCCACTTT. It encodes CASSPTGTGYNSPLHF. The chain carries TRBV5-1 and TRBJ1-6; 8 positions match TRBD1. The CDR3 runs 16 residues. Trimming cost V 4 bases and J 4 bases; bases outside gene matches: 7. Germline-derived CDR1 and CDR2 are SGHRS and YFSETQ.

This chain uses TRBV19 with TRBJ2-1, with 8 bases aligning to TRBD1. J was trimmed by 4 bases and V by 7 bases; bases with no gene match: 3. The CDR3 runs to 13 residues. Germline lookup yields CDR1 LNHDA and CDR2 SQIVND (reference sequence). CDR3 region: CASIGQGYNEQFF. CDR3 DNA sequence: TGTGCCAGTATAGGACAGGGTTACAATGAGCAGTTCTTC.

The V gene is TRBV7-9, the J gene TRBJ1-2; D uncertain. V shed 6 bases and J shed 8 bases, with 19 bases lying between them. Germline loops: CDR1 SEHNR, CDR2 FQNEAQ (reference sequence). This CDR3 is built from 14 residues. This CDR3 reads CASSHSGREGGYTF. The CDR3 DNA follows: TGTGCCAGCAGTCACTCCGGGAGGGAGGGAGGCTACACCTTC.

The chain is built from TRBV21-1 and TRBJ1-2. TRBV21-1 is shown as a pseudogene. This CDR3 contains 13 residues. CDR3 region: CASSKARAYGYTF. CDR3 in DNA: TGTGCCAGCAGCAAAGCGAGGGCCTATGGCTACACCTTC.

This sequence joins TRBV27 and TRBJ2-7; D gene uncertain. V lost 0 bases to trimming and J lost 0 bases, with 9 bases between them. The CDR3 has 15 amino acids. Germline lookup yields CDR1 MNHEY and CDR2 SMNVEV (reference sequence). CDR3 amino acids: CASSLSVGFSYEQYF. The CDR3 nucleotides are TGTGCCAGCAGTTTATCGGTGGGTTTCTCCTACGAGCAGTACTTC.

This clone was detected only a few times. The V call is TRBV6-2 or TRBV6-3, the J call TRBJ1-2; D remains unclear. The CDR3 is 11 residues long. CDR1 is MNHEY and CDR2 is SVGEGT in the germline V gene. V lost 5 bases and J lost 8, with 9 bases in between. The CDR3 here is CASSGPAGYTF. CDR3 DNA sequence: TGTGCCAGCAGTGGACCGGCAGGCTACACCTTC.

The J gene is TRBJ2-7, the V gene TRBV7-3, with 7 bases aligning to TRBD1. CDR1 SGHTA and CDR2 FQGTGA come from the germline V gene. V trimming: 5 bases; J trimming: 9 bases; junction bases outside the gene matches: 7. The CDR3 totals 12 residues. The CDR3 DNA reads TGTGCCAGCAGCCCCGACAGGGTCCGGCAGTACTTC. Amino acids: CASSPDRVRQYF. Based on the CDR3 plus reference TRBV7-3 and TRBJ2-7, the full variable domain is GAGVSQTPSNKVTEKGKYVELRCDPISGHTALYWYRQSLGQGPEFLIYFQGTGAADDSGLPNDRFFAVRPEGSVSTLKIQRTERGDSAVYLCASSPDRVRQYFGPGTRLTVT.

DNA of the CDR3: TGCGCCAGCAGCTCGGGTACAAGGAACTCTGGAAACACCATATATTTT. Amino acids: CASSSGTRNSGNTIYF. The chain couples TRBV5-1 to TRBJ1-3; no firm D call. Between the trimmed V and J ends, which lost 3 bases and 0 bases, there was a span of 13 bases. CDR1 SGHRS and CDR2 YFSETQ come from the germline V gene. The CDR3 length is 16 residues.

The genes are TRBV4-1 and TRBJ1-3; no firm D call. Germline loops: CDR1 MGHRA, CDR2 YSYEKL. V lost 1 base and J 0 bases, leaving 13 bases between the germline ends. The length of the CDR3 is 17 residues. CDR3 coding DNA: TGCGCCAGCAGCCAAGGCGAGGCAGGCACCTCTGGAAACACCATATATTTT. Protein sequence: CASSQGEAGTSGNTIYF.

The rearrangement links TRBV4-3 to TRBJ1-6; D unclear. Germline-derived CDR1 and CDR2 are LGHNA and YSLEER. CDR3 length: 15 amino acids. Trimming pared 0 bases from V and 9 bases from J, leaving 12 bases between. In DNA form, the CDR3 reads TGCGCCAGCAGCCAAGATGCCGGGTCCGGTTCACCCCTCCACTTT. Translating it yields CASSQDAGSGSPLHF.

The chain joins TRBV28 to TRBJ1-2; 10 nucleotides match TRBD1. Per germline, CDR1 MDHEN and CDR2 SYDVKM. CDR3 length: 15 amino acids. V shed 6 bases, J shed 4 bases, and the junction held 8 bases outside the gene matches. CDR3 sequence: CASSPGTGVSYGYTF. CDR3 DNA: TGTGCCAGCAGCCCCGGGACAGGGGTTAGCTATGGCTACACCTTC.

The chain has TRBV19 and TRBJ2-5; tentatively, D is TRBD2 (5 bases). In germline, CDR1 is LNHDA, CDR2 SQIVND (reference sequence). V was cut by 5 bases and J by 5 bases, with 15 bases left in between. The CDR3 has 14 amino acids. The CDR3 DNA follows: TGTGCCAGTAGTGCCCCGGCGGGTTGGGAGACCCAGTACTTC. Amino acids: CASSAPAGWETQYF.

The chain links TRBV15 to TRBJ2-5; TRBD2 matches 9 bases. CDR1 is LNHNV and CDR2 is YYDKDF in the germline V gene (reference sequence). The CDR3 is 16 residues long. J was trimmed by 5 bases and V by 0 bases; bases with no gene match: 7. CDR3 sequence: CATSRDQAGGLETQYF. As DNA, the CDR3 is TGTGCCACCAGCAGAGATCAGGCGGGAGGGTTGGAGACCCAGTACTTC.

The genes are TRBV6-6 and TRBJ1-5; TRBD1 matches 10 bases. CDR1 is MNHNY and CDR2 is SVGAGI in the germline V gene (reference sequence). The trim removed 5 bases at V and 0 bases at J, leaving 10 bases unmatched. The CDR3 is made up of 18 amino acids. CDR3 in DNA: TGTGCCAGCAGTCGCCCGGGACAGGGGAGTTATAGCAATCAGCCCCAGCATTTT. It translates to CASSRPGQGSYSNQPQHF.

Here the CDR3 DNA reads TGTGCCAGCAGCCGGCTCAACACAGATACGCAGTATTTT. Amino acids: CASSRLNTDTQYF. The chain is built from TRBV13 and TRBJ2-3; no firm D call. The germline V gene has CDR1 PRHDT and CDR2 FYEKMQ (reference sequence). Between the trimmed V and J ends, which lost 5 bases and 2 bases, there was a span of 8 bases. The CDR3 is 13 amino acids.

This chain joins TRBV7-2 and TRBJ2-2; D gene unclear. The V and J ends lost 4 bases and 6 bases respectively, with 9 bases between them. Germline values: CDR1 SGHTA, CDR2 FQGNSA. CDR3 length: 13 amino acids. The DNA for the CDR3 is TGTGCCAGCAGCTCCCAAAGGGCCGGGGAGCTGTTTTTT. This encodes CASSSQRAGELFF.

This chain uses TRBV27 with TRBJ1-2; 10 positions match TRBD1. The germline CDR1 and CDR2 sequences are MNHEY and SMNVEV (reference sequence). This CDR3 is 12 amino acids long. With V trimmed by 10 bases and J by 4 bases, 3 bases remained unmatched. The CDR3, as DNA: TGTGCCACCCGGGACAGGGGCTATGGCTACACCTTC. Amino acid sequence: CATRDRGYGYTF.

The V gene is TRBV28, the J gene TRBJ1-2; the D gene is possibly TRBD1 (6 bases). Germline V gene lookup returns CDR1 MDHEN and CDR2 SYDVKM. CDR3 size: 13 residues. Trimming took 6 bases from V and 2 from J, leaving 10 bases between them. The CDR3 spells CASRIDRNYGYTF. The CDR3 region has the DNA TGTGCCAGCAGAATTGACAGGAACTATGGCTACACCTTC.

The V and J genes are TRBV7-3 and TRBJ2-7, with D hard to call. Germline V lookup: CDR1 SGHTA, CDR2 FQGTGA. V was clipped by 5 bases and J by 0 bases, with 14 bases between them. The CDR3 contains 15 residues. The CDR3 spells CASSTPQVNSYEQYF. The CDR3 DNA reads TGTGCCAGCAGCACGCCGCAGGTAAACTCCTACGAGCAGTACTTC.

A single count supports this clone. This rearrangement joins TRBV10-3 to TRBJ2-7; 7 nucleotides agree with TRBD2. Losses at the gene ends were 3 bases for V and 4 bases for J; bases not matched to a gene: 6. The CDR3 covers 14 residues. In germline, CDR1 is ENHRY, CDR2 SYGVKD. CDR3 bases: TGTGCCATCAGTGACGGGAGGCAGGGTTACGAGCAGTACTTC. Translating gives CAISDGRQGYEQYF.

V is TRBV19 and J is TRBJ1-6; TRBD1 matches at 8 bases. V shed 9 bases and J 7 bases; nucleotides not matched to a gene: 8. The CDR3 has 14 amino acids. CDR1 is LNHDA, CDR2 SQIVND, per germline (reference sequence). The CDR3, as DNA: TGTGCCAGCCCTGGACAGGGACGAAATTCACCCCTCCACTTT. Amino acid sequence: CASPGQGRNSPLHF.

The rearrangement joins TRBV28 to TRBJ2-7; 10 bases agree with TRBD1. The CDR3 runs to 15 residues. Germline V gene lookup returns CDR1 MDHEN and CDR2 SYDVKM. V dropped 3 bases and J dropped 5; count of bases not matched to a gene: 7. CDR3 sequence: CASSFRQGAINEQYF. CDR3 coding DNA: TGTGCCAGCAGTTTTCGACAGGGGGCTATTAACGAGCAGTACTTC. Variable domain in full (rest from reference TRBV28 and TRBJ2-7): DVKVTQSSRYLVKRTGEKVFLECVQDMDHENMFWYRQDPGLGLRLIYFSYDVKMKEKGDIPEGYSVSREKKERFSLILESASTNQTSMYLCASSFRQGAINEQYFGPGTRLTVT.